The 30 T cell receptor beta chains in this list originate from one sample, sequenced in a study of OX40 agonist ivuxolimab in advanced cancers. Data came from immunoSEQ multiplex PCR; TCRdb stores just in-frame clones and leaves some out. The sample contains around 25,000 clones, 78% of which appear only once. The sample was CD4+ or CD8+ T cells sorted from blood, taken in a trial of the OX40 agonist ivuxolimab. The origin of the receptors is an adult with an advanced solid tumor such as melanoma, head and neck, liver or kidney cancer.

This clone showed up just once. This rearrangement joins TRBV5-1 to TRBJ2-7; possible D gene TRBD1, 6 bases. CDR1 is SGHRS and CDR2 is YFSETQ in the germline V gene. The length of the CDR3 is 14 residues. V was cut by 0 bases and J by 0 bases, with 7 bases left in between. CDR3 nucleotide sequence: TGCGCCAGCAGCTTGGAAGGGGGCTCCTACGAGCAGTACTTC. Residues: CASSLEGGSYEQYF.

The rearrangement uses TRBV7-9 and TRBJ1-2; D is undetermined. There are 15 residues in the CDR3. Trimming removed 5 bases at V and 4 bases at J, with 17 bases between. The germline gives CDR1 SEHNR, CDR2 FQNEAQ (reference sequence). In DNA form, the CDR3 reads TGTGCCAGCAGCCGTGCAGAGGCGATAACCTATGGCTACACCTTC. Protein product: CASSRAEAITYGYTF.

The V gene is TRBV6-6, the J gene TRBJ1-1; D is undetermined. Trimming took off 0 bases at V and 6 bases at J, with 2 bases between the two ends. The V gene's germline CDR1 is MNHNY and CDR2 SVGAGI (reference sequence). CDR3 length: 11 residues. This chain's CDR3 is CASSYSSEAFF. In nucleotides, the CDR3 is TGTGCCAGCAGTTACTCTTCTGAAGCTTTCTTT.

The table lists this clone with a few counts. The genes are TRBV28 and TRBJ2-7; 9 positions agree with TRBD2. The trim removed 9 bases at V and 3 bases at J, leaving 9 bases unmatched. Germline V gene sequence: CDR1 MDHEN, CDR2 SYDVKM. The CDR3 consists of 14 residues. The DNA of the CDR3 is TGTGCCAGTAGAGGGCGGGAGGGCCTCTACGAGCAGTACTTC. As protein: CASRGREGLYEQYF.

This clone was detected a few times. The CDR3 region is CASSPEQGRELFF. The DNA of the CDR3 is TGCGCCAGCAGCCCGGAACAGGGGAGGGAGCTGTTTTTT. The chain links TRBV5-1 to TRBJ2-2; TRBD1 aligns across 7 bases. The junction had 6 bases not matched to a gene; V was cut back by 4 bases and J by 9 bases. Germline V gives CDR1 SGHRS, CDR2 YFSETQ. CDR3 size: 13 residues.

In its sample, this clone was seen once. The chain joins TRBV5-4 to TRBJ2-2; D might be TRBD1 or TRBD2, each matching 5 bases. The V and J ends lost 4 bases and 2 bases respectively, with 12 bases between them. The CDR3 spans 15 residues. CDR1 is SGHNT and CDR2 is YYREEE in the germline V gene (reference sequence). CDR3 residues: CASSLDGGNTGELFF. CDR3 bases: TGTGCCAGCAGCCTGGATGGGGGAAACACCGGGGAGCTGTTTTTT.

V is TRBV2 and J is TRBJ1-2; D is uncertain. Per germline, CDR1 SNHLY and CDR2 FYNNEI. Trimming removed 3 bases from V and 0 bases from J, with 5 bases in between. The CDR3 covers 13 residues. The CDR3 is CASSDGPNYGYTF. CDR3 nucleotides: TGTGCCAGCAGTGACGGACCTAACTATGGCTACACCTTC. Using reference TRBV2 and TRBJ1-2 for the parts outside the CDR3, the full variable domain is EPEVTQTPSHQVTQMGQEVILRCVPISNHLYFYWYRQILGQKVEFLVSFYNNEISEKSEIFDDQFSVERPDGSNFTLKIRSTKLEDSAMYFCASSDGPNYGYTFGSGTRLTVV.

The chain couples TRBV5-5 to TRBJ2-5; no reliable D call. Trimming removed 0 bases from V and 6 bases from J, with 12 bases in between. This CDR3 is built from 14 residues. The V gene's germline CDR1 is SGHKS and CDR2 YYEKEE (reference sequence). The CDR3 nucleotides are TGTGCCAGCAGCTTGGCGGGCATGGAGCAGACCCAGTACTTC. Translation: CASSLAGMEQTQYF.

The V gene is TRBV1, the J gene TRBJ1-4. TRBV1 corresponds to a pseudogene. This CDR3 has 16 residues. DNA of the CDR3: TGCACCAGCAGCCCTTCGGGAGGTGCAACTAATGAAAAACTGTTTTTT. Encoded protein: CTSSPSGGATNEKLFF.

The chain employs TRBV7-9 and TRBJ2-2; unclear D gene. Germline lookup yields CDR1 SEHNR and CDR2 FQNEAQ (reference sequence). The CDR3 runs to 17 residues. The V and J ends lost 5 bases and 0 bases respectively, with 16 bases between them. CDR3 bases: TGTGCCAGCAGCCCCCATAGGGTAGACGCGAACACCGGGGAGCTGTTTTTT. This encodes CASSPHRVDANTGELFF.

The chain combines TRBV11-2 with TRBJ2-2; no clear D. This CDR3 is built from 14 residues. The V gene lost 3 bases and the J gene lost 0 bases, with 5 bases spanning the gap. Germline V CDR1 and CDR2: SGHAT, FQNNGV. CDR3 DNA: TGTGCCAGCAGCTTGAACGCGAACACCGGGGAGCTGTTTTTT. It translates to CASSLNANTGELFF.

This chain uses TRBV30 with TRBJ2-3; D call uncertain. The CDR3 has 12 amino acids. V lost 7 bases to trimming and J lost 4 bases, with 12 bases between them. CDR1 is GTSNPN and CDR2 is SVGIG in the germline V gene (reference sequence). The CDR3 here is CASWSLPDTQYF. CDR3 DNA sequence: TGTGCCTCCTGGTCGTTGCCAGATACGCAGTATTTT.

This clone was seen only a few times. The V and J genes are TRBV7-2 and TRBJ2-7; unclear D gene. This CDR3 has 15 residues. CDR1 SGHTA and CDR2 FQGNSA come from the germline V gene. V shed 1 base and J shed 6 bases, with 16 bases lying between them. The CDR3 loop is CASSLGQVVYSEQYF. The CDR3, as DNA: TGTGCCAGCAGCTTAGGGCAGGTGGTCTATAGCGAGCAGTACTTC.

The gene calls are TRBV7-3 and TRBJ2-3, with 7 bases matching TRBD2. J lost 4 bases, V lost 2 bases, and 6 bases had no gene match. The CDR3 is made up of 15 amino acids. Germline CDR1 SGHTA, CDR2 FQGTGA. The chain's CDR3 is CASSLGSGRADTQYF. The CDR3 coding sequence is TGTGCCAGCAGCTTAGGGAGTGGGAGGGCAGATACGCAGTATTTT.

This clone was seen once. This rearrangement joins TRBV27 to TRBJ1-4; weak D call: TRBD1 (5 bases). Germline V lookup: CDR1 MNHEY, CDR2 SMNVEV (reference sequence). The CDR3 is made up of 13 amino acids. V was trimmed by 8 bases and J by 8 bases, leaving 15 bases between them. The DNA of the CDR3 is TGTGCCAGCGCTAGCAGGGAAGGGGAAAAACTGTTTTTT. Amino acid sequence: CASASREGEKLFF.

For the CDR3, the DNA is TGCAGCGTTGAAGGACAGATGAACACTGAAGCTTTCTTT. Protein: CSVEGQMNTEAFF. This chain uses TRBV29-1 with TRBJ1-1; D is perhaps TRBD1 (5 bases). V lost 1 base and J 0 bases, leaving 6 bases between the germline ends. Germline V gene sequence: CDR1 SQVTM, CDR2 ANQGSEA. The CDR3 has 13 residues.

The chain has TRBV27 and TRBJ2-3; 13 nucleotides match TRBD2. The CDR3 loop spans 18 amino acids. V was clipped by 2 bases and J by 0 bases; unmatched bases: 5. CDR1 and CDR2 from the germline V gene are MNHEY and SMNVEV (reference sequence). The DNA for the CDR3 is TGTGCCAGCAGTTTAACTAGCGGGGGGGCCCGAAGCACAGATACGCAGTATTTT. It encodes CASSLTSGGARSTDTQYF.

The rearrangement joins TRBV5-5 to TRBJ2-3; D perhaps matches TRBD2 (5 bases). The CDR3 contains 15 residues. Germline V gene data show CDR1 as SGHKS and CDR2 as YYEKEE (reference sequence). V was pared by 0 bases and J by 1 base, with 9 bases between. CDR3 nucleotide sequence: TGTGCCAGCAGCTTGGGACTATCGGGCACAGATACGCAGTATTTT. Encoded protein: CASSLGLSGTDTQYF.

This chain uses TRBV28 with TRBJ2-7; D may be TRBD1 or TRBD2 (5 bases each). The germline gives CDR1 MDHEN, CDR2 SYDVKM. The length of the CDR3 is 13 residues. Trimming took off 2 bases at V and 4 bases at J, with 9 bases between the two ends. This chain's CDR3 is CASSLGGRYEQYF. DNA of the CDR3: TGTGCCAGCAGTTTAGGGGGTAGGTACGAGCAGTACTTC.

V usage is TRBV10-3 and J usage is TRBJ2-3, with TRBD2 identical over 7 bases. CDR1 is ENHRY and CDR2 is SYGVKD in the germline V gene. The J segment lost 3 bases and the V segment lost 6 bases, leaving 3 bases of the junction unmatched. The CDR3 contains 13 residues. The CDR3 nucleotides are TGTGCCATCAGGGCGGGAGAAACAGATACGCAGTATTTT. Amino acids: CAIRAGETDTQYF.

The J gene is TRBJ2-6, the V gene TRBV5-8, with D hard to call. The CDR3 length is 16 residues. From germline, CDR1 is SGHTS and CDR2 YDEGEE. V shed 4 bases and J shed 0 bases, with 11 bases lying between them. The CDR3 here is CASSPGSFSGANVLTF. Here the CDR3 DNA reads TGTGCCAGCAGCCCCGGGTCGTTCTCTGGGGCCAACGTCCTGACTTTC.

This chain's CDR3 is CASSQGPTTETQYF. CDR3 DNA sequence: TGCGCCAGCAGCCAAGGGCCGACTACAGAGACCCAGTACTTC. The chain has TRBV4-1 and TRBJ2-5, with D maybe TRBD2 (5 bases). V was trimmed by 1 base and J by 4 bases, leaving 10 bases between them. The CDR3 is made up of 14 amino acids. The germline CDR1 and CDR2 sequences are MGHRA and YSYEKL.

The chain employs TRBV6-5 and TRBJ2-1; TRBD2 might be the D (7 bases). The CDR3 contains 14 residues. CDR1 MNHEY and CDR2 SVGAGI come from the germline V gene. V was clipped by 0 bases and J by 7 bases, with 10 bases between them. CDR3 sequence reads: CASSYSRGGNEQFF. CDR3 DNA sequence: TGTGCCAGCAGTTACTCGAGGGGGGGGAATGAGCAGTTCTTC.

V gene TRBV4-3 combines with J gene TRBJ1-3; D gene unclear. V lost 3 bases and J lost 0, with 3 bases in between. CDR3 length: 13 residues. Per germline, CDR1 LGHNA and CDR2 YSLEER. The CDR3 sequence: CASSQSSGNTIYF. CDR3 nucleotide sequence: TGCGCCAGCAGCCAGAGCTCTGGAAACACCATATATTTT.

The chain employs TRBV7-9 and TRBJ2-5; D gene uncertain. Trimming removed 2 bases from V and 4 bases from J, with 11 bases in between. The CDR3 loop spans 14 amino acids. Per the germline V gene, CDR1 is SEHNR and CDR2 is FQNEAQ (reference sequence). The CDR3 is CASSLSPRRETQYF. CDR3 DNA sequence: TGTGCCAGCAGCTTATCGCCGAGAAGAGAGACCCAGTACTTC.

This clone was counted once. V usage is TRBV6-6 and J usage is TRBJ1-3; D not resolved. Trimming cost V 5 bases and J 0 bases, with 11 bases left between them. Per the germline V gene, CDR1 is MNHNY and CDR2 is SVGAGI (reference sequence). The CDR3 runs 15 residues. The CDR3 DNA follows: TGTGCCAGCAGTAGAGGGTTTACCTCTGGAAACACCATATATTTT. It codes for CASSRGFTSGNTIYF.

CDR3 region: CASSSGQGTEAFF. The CDR3 DNA follows: TGTGCCAGCAGTTCGGGTCAGGGCACTGAAGCTTTCTTT. The chain joins TRBV28 to TRBJ1-1, with D possibly TRBD1 on 5 matching bases. The CDR3 loop spans 13 amino acids. Per germline, CDR1 MDHEN and CDR2 SYDVKM. With 4 bases removed from V and 4 bases from J, the gap between germline ends came to 10 bases.

CDR3 nucleotide sequence: TGTGCCAGCAGTCGGACAGGGGGTGGTCAGCCCCAGCATTTT. It specifies CASSRTGGGQPQHF. The genes are TRBV28 and TRBJ1-5; 10 nucleotides agree with TRBD1. This CDR3 region has 14 residues. Germline values: CDR1 MDHEN, CDR2 SYDVKM. V trimming: 5 bases; J trimming: 6 bases; junction bases outside the gene matches: 4.

V gene TRBV6-4 combines with J gene TRBJ2-3, with 9 bases aligning to TRBD1. The germline V gene encodes CDR1 MRHNA and CDR2 SNTAGT. V shed 0 bases, J shed 6 bases, and the junction held 4 bases outside the gene matches. This CDR3 has 15 amino acids. This chain's CDR3 is CASSDSPGQGDTQYF. The DNA of the CDR3 is TGTGCCAGCAGTGACTCCCCGGGACAGGGTGATACGCAGTATTTT.

The rearrangement joins TRBV6-4 to TRBJ2-2; a weak D match, TRBD2 (5 bases). Between the trimmed V and J ends, which lost 6 bases and 1 base, there was a span of 12 bases. Per the germline V gene, CDR1 is MRHNA and CDR2 is SNTAGT. The CDR3 covers 15 residues. CDR3 nucleotides: TGTGCCAGCAGCGTGACTATCATGAACACCGGGGAGCTGTTTTTT. This encodes CASSVTIMNTGELFF.